The 9 T cell receptor beta chains below were found in one sample sequenced in a study of blood T cells in healthy people across ages. Alongside a J-beta primer mix, a sample-barcoded 5' primer served in a second PCR lasting about 7 to 12 cycles. TCRdb called the 5' RACE reads again in MiXCR, with one record for every CDR3 protein. This sample has roughly 680,000 distinct CDR3 sequences, with roughly half found just once. Input material: blood. The receptor set was obtained from a woman aged 80 or over in good health.

The table lists this clonotype with a count of one. This chain connects TRBV2 to TRBJ2-1; 7 positions match TRBD2. This CDR3 is built from 14 residues. Germline CDR1 SNHLY, CDR2 FYNNEI. Trimming at V came to 6 bases and at J to 2 bases, leaving 4 bases not matched to a gene. As DNA, the CDR3 is TGTGCCAGCAGAGGACTAGAGGCCTACAATGAGCAGTTCTTC. Protein: CASRGLEAYNEQFF.

Here the CDR3 DNA reads TGTGCCAGCAGCCAAGGAGGACATTGGCAGCGCTCCTACAATGAGCAGTTCTTC. It is translated as CASSQGGHWQRSYNEQFF. This rearrangement joins TRBV3-1 to TRBJ2-1; possible D gene TRBD1, 5 bases. V was cut by 1 base and J by 0 bases, with 16 bases left in between. Germline-derived CDR1 and CDR2 are LGHDT and YNNKEL (reference sequence). CDR3 size: 18 residues.

This rearrangement joins TRBV3-1 to TRBJ2-7, with D perhaps being TRBD1 or TRBD2 (5 bases each). Germline CDR1 is LGHDT and CDR2 is YNNKEL (reference sequence). CDR3 length equals 13 residues. V was clipped by 0 bases and J by 7 bases, with 10 bases between them. The CDR3 spells CASSQEWGKEQYF. The CDR3 region has the DNA TGTGCCAGCAGCCAAGAGTGGGGGAAAGAGCAGTACTTC.

The chain couples TRBV20-1 to TRBJ1-1; possibly TRBD1 for D (6 bases). Trimming took off 1 base at V and 1 base at J, with 10 bases between the two ends. From germline, CDR1 is DFQATT and CDR2 SNEGSKA (reference sequence). This CDR3 is 14 amino acids long. The DNA of the CDR3 is TGCAGTGCTAGAGCTCACAGGGAGAACACTGAAGCTTTCTTT. It translates to CSARAHRENTEAFF.

This clonotype has just a few counts. The V gene is TRBV20-1, the J gene TRBJ2-3, with D possibly matching TRBD1 (6 bases). V was trimmed by 7 bases and J by 12 bases, leaving 11 bases between them. Germline CDR1 is DFQATT and CDR2 is SNEGSKA (reference sequence). This CDR3 has 9 amino acids. The DNA of the CDR3 is TGCAGTGTGGGGGCCCCCCAGTATTTT. It encodes CSVGAPQYF.

The genes are TRBV12-3 or TRBV12-4 and TRBJ1-2; D gene uncertain. Trimming shortened V by 6 bases and J by 8 bases, and 13 bases separated the two germline ends. The CDR3 covers 12 residues. In DNA form, the CDR3 reads TGTGCCAGCAGCCCGTCAATTGGAGGCTACACCTTC. It codes for CASSPSIGGYTF.

This clonotype has at least ten counts. This sequence joins TRBV6-8 and TRBJ2-1; D remains unclear. CDR1 is MNHGY, CDR2 SAAAGT, per germline. V was cut by 7 bases and J by 1 base, with 8 bases left in between. The CDR3 is made up of 13 amino acids. CDR3 in DNA: TGTGCCAGCAATACCTCTTCCTACAATGAGCAGTTCTTC. Protein sequence: CASNTSSYNEQFF.

This chain links TRBV20-1 with TRBJ2-6; the D is unclear. CDR1 and CDR2 (germline): DFQATT, SNEGSKA (reference sequence). Trimming shortened V by 3 bases and J by 0 bases, and 18 bases separated the two germline ends. CDR3 length equals 18 residues. The CDR3, as DNA: TGCAGTGCTAGGAGTCATACCGGTCCTAGCTCTGGGGCCAACGTCCTGACTTTC. Protein product: CSARSHTGPSSGANVLTF.

This chain uses TRBV27 with TRBJ1-2, with D perhaps TRBD1 (6 bases). Germline CDR1 reads MNHEY; CDR2 reads SMNVEV (reference sequence). Trimming shortened V by 3 bases and J by 2 bases, and 13 bases separated the two germline ends. The CDR3 is 15 residues long. Here the CDR3 reads CASSFRAQGNYGYTF. CDR3 nucleotide sequence: TGTGCCAGCAGTTTTCGGGCACAGGGCAACTATGGCTACACCTTC.